The next 10 T cell receptor beta chains were all read from a single sample in a study of OX40 agonist ivuxolimab in advanced cancers. Clones were read by immunoSEQ multiplex PCR, and TCRdb kept only the in-frame ones, dropping some. There are 80,000 to 100,000 clones in the sample; 80% to 90% occur only once, and roughly 0.8% lies in the top ten. The source was CD4+ or CD8+ T cells sorted from blood, collected in a trial of the OX40 agonist ivuxolimab. These receptors originate from an adult with an advanced solid tumor such as melanoma, head and neck, liver or kidney cancer.

The chain uses TRBV7-2 and TRBJ2-1; no clear D. Germline V gene data show CDR1 as SGHTA and CDR2 as FQGNSA. The V and J ends lost 2 bases and 10 bases respectively, with 6 bases between them. This CDR3 comprises 11 residues. CDR3 DNA: TGTGCCAGCAGCTTATATTACGAGCAGTTCTTC. Translation gives CASSLYYEQFF.

V is TRBV19 and J is TRBJ1-1; 9 bases map to TRBD1. This CDR3 has 15 amino acids. Germline V gives CDR1 LNHDA, CDR2 SQIVND (reference sequence). With 5 bases clipped from V and 5 bases from J, the junction kept 9 bases outside the gene matches. DNA for the CDR3: TGTGCCAGTAGTCTACAGGGGGCTGCTAGGACTGAAGCTTTCTTT. Encoded protein: CASSLQGAARTEAFF.

The chain carries TRBV30 and TRBJ1-1; D may be TRBD1 (5 bases). Trimming took off 3 bases at V and 6 bases at J, with 14 bases between the two ends. Germline CDR1 reads GTSNPN; CDR2 reads SVGIG (reference sequence). This CDR3 spans 13 amino acids. CDR3: CAWRFPGRAEAFF. For the CDR3, the DNA is TGTGCCTGGAGATTCCCAGGGAGGGCTGAAGCTTTCTTT.

The chain combines TRBV29-1 with TRBJ2-1; no firm D call. Trimming shortened V by 7 bases and J by 9 bases, and 16 bases separated the two germline ends. The CDR3 spans 12 residues. Looked up from germline, CDR1 is SQVTM and CDR2 is ANQGSEA. DNA for the CDR3: TGCAGCGCGATTAGAACGCAATCTGAGCAGTTCTTC. Its translation: CSAIRTQSEQFF.

On this clone itself: A junction boundary mismatches the germline segment, possibly from a read error. V gene TRBV27 combines with J gene TRBJ2-1; D is tentatively TRBD1 or TRBD2 (5 bases each). The germline CDR1 and CDR2 sequences are MNHEY and SMNVEV (reference sequence). The CDR3 is 13 amino acids. The CDR3 DNA sequence: TGTGCCAGCAGTTTAAACGGGGCTCCAAATCTGATCTTC. Translated: CASSLNGAPNLIF.

V usage is TRBV5-6 and J usage is TRBJ1-4; D is unclear. The V end was cut by 0 bases, the J end by 3 bases, with 9 bases between. The CDR3 loop spans 15 amino acids. Germline-derived CDR1 and CDR2 are SGHDT and YYEEEE. CDR3 amino acids: CASSLARYSNEKLFF. CDR3 DNA sequence: TGTGCCAGCAGCTTGGCCCGGTATTCTAATGAAAAACTGTTTTTT.

The chain uses TRBV7-2 and TRBJ2-1; D gene unclear. This CDR3 region has 14 residues. V was shortened by 2 bases and J by 7 bases, with 12 bases between the two germline ends. The germline V gene has CDR1 SGHTA and CDR2 FQGNSA. CDR3 amino acids: CASSLSGSRNEQFF. CDR3 in DNA: TGTGCCAGCAGCTTAAGTGGATCCCGGAATGAGCAGTTCTTC.

This clone was observed a single time. CDR3 DNA: TGTGCCAGCAGAGGACTAGCGGGACGAAATGAGCAGTTCTTC. This gives the protein CASRGLAGRNEQFF. The chain couples TRBV6-5 to TRBJ2-1; 12 positions agree with TRBD2. The junction had 4 bases not matched to a gene; V was cut back by 6 bases and J by 7 bases. Germline CDR1 reads MNHEY; CDR2 reads SVGAGI. The CDR3 is 14 residues long.

J is TRBJ2-3 and V is TRBV30; maybe TRBD2 (5 bases). Trimming took off 0 bases at V and 6 bases at J, with 7 bases between the two ends. The V gene's germline CDR1 is GTSNPN and CDR2 SVGIG (reference sequence). The CDR3 consists of 12 residues. This CDR3 is CAWSVRGDTQYF. Written as DNA, the CDR3 is TGTGCCTGGAGTGTACGGGGTGATACGCAGTATTTT.

The V gene is TRBV2, the J gene TRBJ2-7, with 8 bases identical to TRBD2. Germline trimming cut 5 bases from V and 7 bases from J; bases unmatched to any gene: 13. The germline gives CDR1 SNHLY, CDR2 FYNNEI. CDR3 size: 15 residues. CDR3 nucleotide sequence: TGTGCCAGCAGTCCCGGGACTAGGTTACTCCAGGAGCAGTACTTC. Its translation: CASSPGTRLLQEQYF. Variable domain in full (rest from reference TRBV2 and TRBJ2-7): EPEVTQTPSHQVTQMGQEVILRCVPISNHLYFYWYRQILGQKVEFLVSFYNNEISEKSEIFDDQFSVERPDGSNFTLKIRSTKLEDSAMYFCASSPGTRLLQEQYFGPGTRLTVT.